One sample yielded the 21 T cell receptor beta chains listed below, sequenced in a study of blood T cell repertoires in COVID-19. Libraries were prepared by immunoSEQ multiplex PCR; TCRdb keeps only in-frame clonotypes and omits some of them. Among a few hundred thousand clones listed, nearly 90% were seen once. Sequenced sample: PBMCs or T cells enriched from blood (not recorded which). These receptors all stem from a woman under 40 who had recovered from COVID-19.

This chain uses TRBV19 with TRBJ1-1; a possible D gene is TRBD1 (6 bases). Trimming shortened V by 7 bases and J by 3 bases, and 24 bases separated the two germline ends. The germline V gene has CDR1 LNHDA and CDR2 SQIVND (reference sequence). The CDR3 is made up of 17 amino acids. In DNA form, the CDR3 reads TGTGCCAGTATCTCTTCAATGGGGCAGGGGAGGGACACTGAAGCTTTCTTT. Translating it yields CASISSMGQGRDTEAFF.

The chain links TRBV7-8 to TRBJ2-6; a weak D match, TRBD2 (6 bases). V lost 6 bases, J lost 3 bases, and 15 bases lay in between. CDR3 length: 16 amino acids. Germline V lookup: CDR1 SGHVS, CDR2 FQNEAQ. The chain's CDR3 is CASRGRTQYGANVLTF. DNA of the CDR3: TGTGCCAGCAGGGGGAGGACCCAATATGGGGCCAACGTCCTGACTTTC.

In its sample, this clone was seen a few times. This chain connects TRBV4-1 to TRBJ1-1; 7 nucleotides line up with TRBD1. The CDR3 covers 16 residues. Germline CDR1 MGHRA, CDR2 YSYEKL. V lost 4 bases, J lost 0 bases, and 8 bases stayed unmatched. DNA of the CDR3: TGCGCCAGCAGCCCATACAGGGGACCCATGAACACTGAAGCTTTCTTT. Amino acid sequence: CASSPYRGPMNTEAFF.

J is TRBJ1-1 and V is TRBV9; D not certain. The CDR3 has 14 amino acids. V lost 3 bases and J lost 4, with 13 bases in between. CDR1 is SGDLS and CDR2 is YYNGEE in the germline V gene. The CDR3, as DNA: TGTGCCAGCAGCGAGATTGGGAGCGGCACTGAAGCTTTCTTT. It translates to CASSEIGSGTEAFF.

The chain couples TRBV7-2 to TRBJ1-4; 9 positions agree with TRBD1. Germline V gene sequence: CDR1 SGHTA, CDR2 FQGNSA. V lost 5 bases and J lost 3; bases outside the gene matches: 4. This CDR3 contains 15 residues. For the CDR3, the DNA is TGTGCCAGCAGCCAACAGGGGGCGGCTAATGAAAAACTGTTTTTT. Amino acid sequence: CASSQQGAANEKLFF.

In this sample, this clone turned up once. CDR3 protein: CASSVGGPTATLGYTF. In nucleotides, the CDR3 is TGTGCCAGCAGCGTCGGTGGACCGACAGCGACCTTGGGCTACACCTTC. The V and J genes are TRBV5-6 and TRBJ1-2; D possibly corresponds to TRBD1 (5 bases). Germline-derived CDR1 and CDR2 are SGHDT and YYEEEE. V was pared by 4 bases and J by 8 bases, with 24 bases between. The CDR3 has 16 residues.

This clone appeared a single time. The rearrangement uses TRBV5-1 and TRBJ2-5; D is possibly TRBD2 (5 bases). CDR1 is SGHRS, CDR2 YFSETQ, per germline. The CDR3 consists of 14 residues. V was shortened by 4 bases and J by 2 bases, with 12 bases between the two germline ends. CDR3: CASSAGRIQETQYF. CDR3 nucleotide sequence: TGCGCCAGCAGCGCGGGTCGCATACAAGAGACCCAGTACTTC.

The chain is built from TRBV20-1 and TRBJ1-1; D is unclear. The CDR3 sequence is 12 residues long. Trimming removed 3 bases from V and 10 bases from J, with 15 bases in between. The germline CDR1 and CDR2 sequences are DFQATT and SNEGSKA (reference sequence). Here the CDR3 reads CSASDVGSGAFF. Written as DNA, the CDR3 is TGCAGTGCTAGTGACGTGGGTTCGGGAGCTTTCTTT.

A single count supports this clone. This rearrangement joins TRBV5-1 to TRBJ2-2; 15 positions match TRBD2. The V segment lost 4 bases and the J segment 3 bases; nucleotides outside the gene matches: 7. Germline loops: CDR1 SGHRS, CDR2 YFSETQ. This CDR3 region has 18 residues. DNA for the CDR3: TGCGCCAGCAGCGTGGGACTAGCGGGGGGCGACGACACCGGGGAGCTGTTTTTT. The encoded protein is CASSVGLAGGDDTGELFF.

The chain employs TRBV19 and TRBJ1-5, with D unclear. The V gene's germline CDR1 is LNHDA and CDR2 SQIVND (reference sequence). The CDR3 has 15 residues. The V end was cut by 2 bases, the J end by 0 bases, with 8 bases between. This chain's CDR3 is CASSISTISNQPQHF. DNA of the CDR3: TGTGCCAGTAGTATATCAACAATTAGCAATCAGCCCCAGCATTTT.

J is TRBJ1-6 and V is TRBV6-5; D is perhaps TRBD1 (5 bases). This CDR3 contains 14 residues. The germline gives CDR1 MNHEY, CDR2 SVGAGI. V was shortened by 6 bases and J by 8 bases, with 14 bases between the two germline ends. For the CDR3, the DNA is TGTGCCAGCAGAAACAGGCTTTCGGATTCACCCCTCCACTTT. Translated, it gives CASRNRLSDSPLHF.

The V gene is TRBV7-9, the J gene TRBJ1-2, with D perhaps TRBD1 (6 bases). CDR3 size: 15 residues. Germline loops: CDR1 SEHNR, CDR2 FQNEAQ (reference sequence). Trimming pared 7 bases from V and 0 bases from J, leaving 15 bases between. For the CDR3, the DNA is TGTGCCAGCATCCGACCGGGGGGCGCTAACTATGGCTACACCTTC. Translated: CASIRPGGANYGYTF. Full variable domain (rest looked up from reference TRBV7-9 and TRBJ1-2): DTGVSQNPRHKITKRGQNVTFRCDPISEHNRLYWYRQTLGQGPEFLTYFQNEAQLEKSRLLSDRFSAERPKGSFSTLEIQRTEQGDSAMYLCASIRPGGANYGYTFGSGTRLTVV.

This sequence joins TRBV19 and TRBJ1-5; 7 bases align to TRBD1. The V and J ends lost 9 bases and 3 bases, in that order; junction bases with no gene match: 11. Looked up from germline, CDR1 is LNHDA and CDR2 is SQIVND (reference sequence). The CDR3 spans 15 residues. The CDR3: CASKDDRVANQPQHF. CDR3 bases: TGTGCCAGCAAGGATGACAGGGTTGCCAATCAGCCCCAGCATTTT.

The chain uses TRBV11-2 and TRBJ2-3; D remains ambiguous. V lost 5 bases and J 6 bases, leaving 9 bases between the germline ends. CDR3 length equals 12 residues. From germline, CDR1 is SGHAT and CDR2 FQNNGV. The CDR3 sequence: CASSPRSDTQYF. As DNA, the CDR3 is TGTGCCAGCAGCCCCCGGAGCGATACGCAGTATTTT. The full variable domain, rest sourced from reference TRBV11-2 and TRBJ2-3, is EAGVAQSPRYKIIEKRQSVAFWCNPISGHATLYWYQQILGQGPKLLIQFQNNGVVDDSQLPKDRFSAERLKGVDSTLKIQPAKLEDSAVYLCASSPRSDTQYFGPGTRLTVL.

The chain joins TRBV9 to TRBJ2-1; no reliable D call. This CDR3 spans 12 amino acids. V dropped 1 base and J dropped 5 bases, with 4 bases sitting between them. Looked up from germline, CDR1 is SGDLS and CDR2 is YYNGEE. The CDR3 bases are TGTGCCAGCAGCGTATTAGACAATGAGCAGTTCTTC. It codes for CASSVLDNEQFF.

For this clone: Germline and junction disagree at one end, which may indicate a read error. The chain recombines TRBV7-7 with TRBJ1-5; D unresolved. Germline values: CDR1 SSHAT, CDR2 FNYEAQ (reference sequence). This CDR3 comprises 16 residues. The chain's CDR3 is CASSPRWAKGGQPQHF. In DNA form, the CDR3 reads TGTGCTAGCAGCCCCCGATGGGCTAAAGGTGGGCAGCCCCAGCATTTT.

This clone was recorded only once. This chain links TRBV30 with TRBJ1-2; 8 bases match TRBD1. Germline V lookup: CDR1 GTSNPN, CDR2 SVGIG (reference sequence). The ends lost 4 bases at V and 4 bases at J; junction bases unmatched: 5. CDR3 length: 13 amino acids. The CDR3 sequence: CAWTRDRLYGYTF. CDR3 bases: TGTGCCTGGACCCGGGACAGGCTCTATGGCTACACCTTC.

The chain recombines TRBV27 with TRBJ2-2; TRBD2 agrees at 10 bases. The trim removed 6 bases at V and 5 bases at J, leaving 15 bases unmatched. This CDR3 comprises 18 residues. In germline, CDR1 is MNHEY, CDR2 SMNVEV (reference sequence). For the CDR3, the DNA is TGTGCCAGCAGGCTATCTTACCGGACTAGCGGACAAACCGGGGAGCTGTTTTTT. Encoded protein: CASRLSYRTSGQTGELFF.

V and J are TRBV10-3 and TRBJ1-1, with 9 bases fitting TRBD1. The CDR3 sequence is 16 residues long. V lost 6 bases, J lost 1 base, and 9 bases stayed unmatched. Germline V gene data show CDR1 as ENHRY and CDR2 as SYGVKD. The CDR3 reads CAISTSPGQGNTEAFF. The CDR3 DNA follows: TGTGCCATCAGCACAAGTCCGGGACAGGGGAACACTGAAGCTTTCTTT.

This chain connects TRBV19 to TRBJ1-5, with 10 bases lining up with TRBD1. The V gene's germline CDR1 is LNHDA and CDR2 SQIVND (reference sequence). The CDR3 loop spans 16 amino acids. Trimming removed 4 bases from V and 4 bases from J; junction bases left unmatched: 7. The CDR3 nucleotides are TGTGCCAGTAGTACCCGGGACAGGGGTGGGAATCAGCCCCAGCATTTT. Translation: CASSTRDRGGNQPQHF.

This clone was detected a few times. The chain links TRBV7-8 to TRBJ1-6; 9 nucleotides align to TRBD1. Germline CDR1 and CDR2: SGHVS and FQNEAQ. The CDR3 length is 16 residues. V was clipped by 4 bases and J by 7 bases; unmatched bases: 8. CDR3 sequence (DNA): TGTGCCAGCAGCTCACCCGGGACAGGGCCGAATTCACCCCTCCACTTT. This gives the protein CASSSPGTGPNSPLHF.